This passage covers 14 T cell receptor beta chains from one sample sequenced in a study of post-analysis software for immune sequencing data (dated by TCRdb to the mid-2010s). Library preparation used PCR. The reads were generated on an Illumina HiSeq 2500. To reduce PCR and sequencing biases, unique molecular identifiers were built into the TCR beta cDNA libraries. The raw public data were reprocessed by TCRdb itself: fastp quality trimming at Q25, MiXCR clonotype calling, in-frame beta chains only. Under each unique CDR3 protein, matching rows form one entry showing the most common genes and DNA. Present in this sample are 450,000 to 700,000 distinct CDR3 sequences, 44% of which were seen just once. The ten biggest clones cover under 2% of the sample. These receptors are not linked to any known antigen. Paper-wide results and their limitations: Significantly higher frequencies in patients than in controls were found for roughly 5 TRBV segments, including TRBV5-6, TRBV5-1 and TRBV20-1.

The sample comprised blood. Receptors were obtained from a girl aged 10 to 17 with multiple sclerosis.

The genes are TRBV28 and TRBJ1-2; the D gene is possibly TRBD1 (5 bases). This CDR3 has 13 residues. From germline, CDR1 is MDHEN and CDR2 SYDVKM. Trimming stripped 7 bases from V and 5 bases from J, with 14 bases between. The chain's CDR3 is CASIGTAFYGYTF. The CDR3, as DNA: TGTGCCAGCATAGGGACGGCCTTTTATGGCTACACCTTC.

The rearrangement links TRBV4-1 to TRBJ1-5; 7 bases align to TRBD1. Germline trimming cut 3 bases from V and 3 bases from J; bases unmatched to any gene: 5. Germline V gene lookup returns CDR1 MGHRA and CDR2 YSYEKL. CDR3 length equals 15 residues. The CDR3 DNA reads TGCGCCAGCAGCCATGCCACAGGGGTCAATCAGCCCCAGCATTTT. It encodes CASSHATGVNQPQHF.

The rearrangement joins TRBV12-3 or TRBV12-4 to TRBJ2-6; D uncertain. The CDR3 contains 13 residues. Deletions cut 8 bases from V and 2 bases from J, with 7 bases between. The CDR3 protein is CASYETGANVLTF. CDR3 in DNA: TGTGCCAGCTATGAAACTGGGGCCAACGTCCTGACTTTC.

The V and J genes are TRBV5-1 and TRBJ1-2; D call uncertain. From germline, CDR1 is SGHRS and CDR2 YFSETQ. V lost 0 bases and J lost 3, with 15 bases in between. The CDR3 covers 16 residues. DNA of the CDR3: TGCGCCAGCAGCTTGGGAGGCCGGTGGGTTGACTATGGCTACACCTTC. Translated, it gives CASSLGGRWVDYGYTF.

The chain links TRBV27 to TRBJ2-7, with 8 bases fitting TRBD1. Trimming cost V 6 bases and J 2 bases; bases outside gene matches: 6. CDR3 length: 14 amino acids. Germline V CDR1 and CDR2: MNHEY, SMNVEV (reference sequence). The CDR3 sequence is CASSIGTGTYEQYF. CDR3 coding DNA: TGTGCCAGCAGCATCGGGACAGGTACCTACGAGCAGTACTTC.

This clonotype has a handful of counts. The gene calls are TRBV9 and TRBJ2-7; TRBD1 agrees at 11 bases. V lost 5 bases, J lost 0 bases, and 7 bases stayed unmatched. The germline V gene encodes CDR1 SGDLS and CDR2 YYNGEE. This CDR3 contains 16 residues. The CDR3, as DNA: TGTGCCAGCAGTGAACGGGACAGGGGGGACTCCTACGAGCAGTACTTC. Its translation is CASSERDRGDSYEQYF.

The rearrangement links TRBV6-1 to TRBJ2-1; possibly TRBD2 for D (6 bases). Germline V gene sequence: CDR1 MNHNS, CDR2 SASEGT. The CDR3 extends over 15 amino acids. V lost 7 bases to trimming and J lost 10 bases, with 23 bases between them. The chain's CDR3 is CASNPERAITYEQFF. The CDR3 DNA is TGTGCCAGCAACCCCGAGCGGGCGATAACCTACGAGCAGTTCTTC.

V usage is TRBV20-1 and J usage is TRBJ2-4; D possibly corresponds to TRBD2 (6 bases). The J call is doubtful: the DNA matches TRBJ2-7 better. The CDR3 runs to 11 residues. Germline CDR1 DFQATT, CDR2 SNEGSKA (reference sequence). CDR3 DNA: TGCAGTGCTAGGACTAGTGACGAGCAGTACTTC. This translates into CSARTSDEQYF.

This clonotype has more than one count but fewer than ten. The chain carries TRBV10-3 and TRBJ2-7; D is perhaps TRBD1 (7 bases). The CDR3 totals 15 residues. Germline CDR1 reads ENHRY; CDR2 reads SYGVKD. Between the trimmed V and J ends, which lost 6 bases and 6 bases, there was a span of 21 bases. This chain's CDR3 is CAISGGAQTGFEQYF. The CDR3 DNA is TGTGCCATCAGCGGAGGGGCCCAGACAGGGTTCGAGCAGTACTTC.

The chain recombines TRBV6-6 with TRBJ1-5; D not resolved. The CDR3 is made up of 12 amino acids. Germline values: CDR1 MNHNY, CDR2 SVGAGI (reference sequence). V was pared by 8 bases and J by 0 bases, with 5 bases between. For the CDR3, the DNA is TGTGCCAGCGGGTATAGCAATCAGCCCCAGCATTTT. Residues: CASGYSNQPQHF.

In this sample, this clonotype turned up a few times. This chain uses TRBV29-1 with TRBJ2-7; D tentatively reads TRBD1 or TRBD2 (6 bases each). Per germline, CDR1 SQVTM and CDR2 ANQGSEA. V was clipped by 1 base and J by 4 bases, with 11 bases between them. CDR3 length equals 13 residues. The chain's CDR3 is CSVEGGDTYEQYF. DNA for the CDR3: TGCAGCGTTGAAGGGGGGGACACTTACGAGCAGTACTTC.

The CDR3 nucleotides read TGTGCCAGCAGCCAAGAGGCCCTGATCAGCGGCTATGGCTACACCTTC. Translated: CASSQEALISGYGYTF. V gene TRBV3-1 combines with J gene TRBJ1-2; no clear D. This CDR3 has 16 residues. The ends were cut back, 0 bases at V and 4 bases at J, with 15 bases in the middle. Germline V CDR1 and CDR2: LGHDT, YNNKEL (reference sequence).

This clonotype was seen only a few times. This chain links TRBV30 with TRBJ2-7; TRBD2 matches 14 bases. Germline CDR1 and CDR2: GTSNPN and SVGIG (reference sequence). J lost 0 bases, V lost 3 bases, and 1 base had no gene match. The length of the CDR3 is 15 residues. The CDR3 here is CAWRGTSGSSYEQYF. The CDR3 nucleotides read TGTGCCTGGAGAGGGACTAGCGGGAGCTCCTACGAGCAGTACTTC.

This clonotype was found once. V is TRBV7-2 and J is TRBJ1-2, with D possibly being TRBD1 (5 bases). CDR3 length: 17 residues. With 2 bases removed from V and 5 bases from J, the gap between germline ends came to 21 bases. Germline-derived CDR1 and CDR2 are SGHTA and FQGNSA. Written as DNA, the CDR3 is TGTGCCAGCAGCTTACTACTCCGGGGACGCGGCTATTATGGCTACACCTTC. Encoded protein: CASSLLLRGRGYYGYTF. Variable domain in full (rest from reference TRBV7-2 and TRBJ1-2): GAGVSQSPSNKVTEKGKDVELRCDPISGHTALYWYRQSLGQGLEFLIYFQGNSAPDKSGLPSDRFSAERTGGSVSTLTIQRTQQEDSAVYLCASSLLLRGRGYYGYTFGSGTRLTVV.